Listed here is a single T cell receptor beta chain. The antigen is not known. Libraries were prepared by immunoSEQ multiplex PCR; TCRdb keeps only in-frame clonotypes and omits some of them. The sample has 60,000 to 90,000 clones, approximately 80% seen once; the top ten hold less than 3%. In germline, CDR1 is LNHNV, CDR2 YYDKDF (reference sequence). The CDR3 has 13 residues. The J segment lost 4 bases and the V segment lost 11 bases, leaving 7 bases of the junction unmatched. This sample was taken from a study of cytomegalovirus exposure and HLA in healthy donors. Study as a whole: Later, an analysis reported that the 130 or so validation repertoires had used the same platform as the roughly 680 first-cohort repertoires.

Study outcomes and limitations: First-cohort TCR clusters tended to co-occur in the 95 to 150 validation repertoires, a later analysis found. Cytomegalovirus-associated TCR beta chains were listed, numbering approximately 150. Reports indicated that the classifier achieved high specificity and sensitivity in diagnosing cytomegalovirus status.

This chain uses TRBV15 with TRBJ1-4, with 7 bases matching TRBD1. The TCR sequence derives from a man between 25 and 39 years old in good health and CMV-seronegative. Sequencing was carried out using PBMCs. The chain's CDR3 is CASHRGRNEKLFF. CDR3 nucleotide sequence: TGTGCCTCCCACAGGGGCCGTAATGAAAAACTGTTTTTT.